The rows below give T cell receptor beta chains drawn from one sample of a study of T cell responses to AZD1222 COVID-19 vaccine. Clones were read by immunoSEQ multiplex PCR, and TCRdb kept only the in-frame ones, dropping some. The sample lists 89,000 or so clones; 88% were seen once. Sample: peripheral blood, taken on day 0 of AZD1222 vaccination. The source is an adult in good health. The CDR3 runs from the conserved cysteine through the conserved F or W. A D gene is named only where the DNA matches it firmly. For some rows the clone size is stated as once, few or many, or as a class when expanded; others skip it.

d_call,clone_size,v_call,j_call,cdr3_aa,cdr3_nt
TRBD1,.,TRBV5-1,TRBJ2-5,CASSLMGQREETQYF,TGCGCCAGCAGCTTAATGGGACAGAGAGAAGAGACCCAGTACTTC
.,.,TRBV24-1,TRBJ2-1,CATSDSGGRNEQFF,TGTGCCACCAGTGATAGTGGGGGGCGGAATGAGCAGTTCTTC
TRBD1,.,TRBV28,TRBJ1-5,CASSFTGQGVNQPQHF,TGTGCCAGCAGTTTTACGGGACAGGGGGTTAATCAGCCCCAGCATTTT
.,few,TRBV7-2,TRBJ1-5,CASSPRTGQPQHF,TGTGCCAGCAGTCCGCGGACTGGTCAGCCCCAGCATTTT
.,.,TRBV2,TRBJ1-6,CASSHRDSPLHF,TGTGCCAGCAGTCACAGGGATTCACCCCTCCACTTT
.,.,TRBV19,TRBJ2-3,CASSEGTPHTQYF,TGTGCCAGTAGTGAAGGGACCCCCCATACGCAGTATTTT
TRBD2,.,TRBV30,TRBJ2-7,CAWSDQGLAGAYEQYF,TGTGCCTGGAGTGATCAGGGACTAGCGGGGGCCTACGAGCAGTACTTC
.,.,TRBV20-1,TRBJ2-5,CSVGTWETQYF,TGCAGTGTCGGGACGTGGGAGACCCAGTACTTC
TRBD1,.,TRBV7-2,TRBJ1-5,CASSLTGGPNQPQHF,TGTGCCAGCAGTCTCACAGGGGGCCCAAATCAGCCCCAGCATTTT
TRBD2,.,TRBV7-8,TRBJ2-5,CASSSSKTSGKETQYF,TGTGCCAGCAGCTCGAGTAAGACTAGCGGGAAAGAGACCCAGTACTTC
TRBD1,once,TRBV12-3/TRBV12-4,TRBJ1-2,CASRKTGGLGYTF,TGTGCCAGCAGGAAGACAGGGGGCCTTGGCTACACCTTC
TRBD2,.,TRBV6-1,TRBJ2-7,CASSEPIGLAGIYEQYF,TGTGCCAGCAGTGAACCCATAGGGCTAGCGGGAATCTACGAGCAGTACTTC
.,.,TRBV5-1,TRBJ2-1,CASSFPSNEQFF,TGCGCCAGCAGCTTCCCAAGCAATGAGCAGTTCTTC
.,.,TRBV4-1,TRBJ1-4,CASTVTGGSNEKLFF,TGCGCCAGTACAGTGACAGGCGGATCTAATGAAAAACTGTTTTTT
.,.,TRBV19,TRBJ2-1,CASSMSSYNEQFF,TGTGCCAGTAGTATGAGCTCCTACAATGAGCAGTTCTTC
TRBD1,.,TRBV6-5,TRBJ2-7,CASRRDRGKYEQYF,TGTGCCAGCAGACGGGACAGAGGGAAGTACGAGCAGTACTTC
.,.,TRBV27,TRBJ1-1,CASSFWARGGNTEAFF,TGTGCCAGCAGTTTCTGGGCCCGCGGGGGGAACACTGAAGCTTTCTTT
.,.,TRBV6-5,TRBJ1-1,CASSPRGFTEAFF,TGTGCCAGCAGTCCTAGGGGTTTCACTGAAGCTTTCTTT
TRBD1,.,TRBV10-3,TRBJ1-3,CAISEQGAMGNTIYF,TGTGCCATCAGTGAACAGGGGGCTATGGGAAACACCATATATTTT
.,.,TRBV5-5,TRBJ2-5,CASSSGSRETQYF,TGTGCCAGCAGCTCAGGGAGTCGGGAGACCCAGTACTTC
.,once,TRBV24-1,TRBJ1-1,CATSTGRGAENTEAFF,TGTGCCACCAGTACCGGCCGGGGGGCGGAGAACACTGAAGCTTTCTTT
.,few,TRBV6-1,TRBJ1-2,CASSEWRWGDNYGYTF,TGTGCCAGCAGTGAATGGCGGTGGGGTGATAACTATGGCTACACCTTC
.,.,TRBV29-1,TRBJ1-1,CSVMTENTEAFF,TGCAGCGTGATGACAGAGAACACTGAAGCTTTCTTT
TRBD2,.,TRBV3-1/TRBV3-2,TRBJ2-1,CASSGIAGGFTYNEQFF,TGTGCCAGCAGTGGGATAGCGGGAGGGTTTACCTACAATGAGCAGTTCTTC
TRBD2,.,TRBV29-1,TRBJ2-7,CSVDALGGGGSSYEQYF,TGCAGCGTTGACGCCCTCGGGGGAGGCGGGAGCTCCTACGAGCAGTACTTC
.,.,TRBV15,TRBJ2-7,CATSRVDRSYEQYF,TGTGCCACCAGCAGAGTGGACAGAAGCTACGAGCAGTACTTC
.,.,TRBV19,TRBJ2-7,CASSPGGRYEQYF,TGTGCCAGTAGCCCCGGGGGCCGCTACGAGCAGTACTTC
.,.,TRBV19,TRBJ1-6,CASSSTGWASPLHF,TGTGCCAGTAGTAGTACAGGGTGGGCATCACCCCTCCACTTT
.,.,TRBV4-1,TRBJ2-7,CASSQTQGNYEQYF,TGCGCCAGCAGCCAAACACAGGGAAATTACGAGCAGTACTTC
TRBD2,.,TRBV3-1/TRBV3-2,TRBJ2-7,CASSQGASGAPWEQYF,TGTGCCAGCAGCCAAGGGGCTAGCGGGGCCCCCTGGGAGCAGTACTTC
TRBD2,.,TRBV18,TRBJ2-4,CASSPVGGIQYF,TGTGCCAGCTCCCCCGTGGGGGGGATTCAGTACTTC
TRBD1,.,TRBV29-1,TRBJ2-7,CSVRFRDRESYEQYF,TGCAGCGTGAGGTTTAGAGACAGGGAGAGCTACGAGCAGTACTTC
TRBD2,.,TRBV28,TRBJ2-1,CASGRLAGGSEQFF,TGTGCCAGCGGAAGACTAGCGGGAGGGAGTGAGCAGTTCTTC
.,.,TRBV5-1,TRBJ2-1,CASSLAGVGYNEQFF,TGCGCCAGCAGCTTGGCAGGGGTGGGCTACAATGAGCAGTTCTTC
.,.,TRBV6-1,TRBJ1-1,CASSEAAEWVTEAFF,TGTGCCAGCAGTGAAGCGGCAGAATGGGTGACTGAAGCTTTCTTT
TRBD2,.,TRBV11-2,TRBJ2-1,CASSLNRAGGYNEQFF,TGTGCCAGCAGCTTAAATCGAGCGGGAGGTTACAATGAGCAGTTCTTC
TRBD1,.,TRBV7-8,TRBJ2-3,CASSPGQGTSTDTQYF,TGTGCCAGCAGCCCCGGACAGGGAACTAGCACAGATACGCAGTATTTT
TRBD2,.,TRBV7-2,TRBJ2-7,CASSLDRRLAAAYEQYF,TGTGCCAGCAGCTTAGATAGGAGGCTAGCGGCCGCCTACGAGCAGTACTTC
.,.,TRBV27,TRBJ2-7,CASSFRRGEQYF,TGTGCCAGCAGTTTTAGGCGGGGCGAGCAGTACTTC
TRBD1,.,TRBV5-1,TRBJ2-7,CASSLMGQNYEQYF,TGCGCCAGCAGCTTGATGGGACAGAACTACGAGCAGTACTTC
.,.,TRBV2,TRBJ1-1,CASWTARDIHTEAFF,TGTGCCAGCTGGACGGCGAGGGACATCCACACTGAAGCTTTCTTT
.,.,TRBV29-1,TRBJ1-4,CSAEGVSGLAGGEKLFF,TGCAGCGCCGAAGGGGTTTCAGGGCTTGCGGGCGGGGAAAAACTGTTTTTT
.,once,TRBV5-1,TRBJ2-4,CASRIPHSGENIQYF,TGCGCCAGCCGGATTCCACATAGCGGTGAAAACATTCAGTACTTC
.,once,TRBV6-5,TRBJ2-7,CASSYFRQGRAYEQYF,TGTGCCAGCAGTTACTTTAGACAGGGGAGGGCCTACGAGCAGTACTTC
.,.,TRBV14,TRBJ2-4,CARRQVGAKNIQYF,TGTGCCAGAAGACAGGTTGGAGCCAAAAACATTCAGTACTTC
TRBD1,once,TRBV5-1,TRBJ1-6,CASSPIQGGYNSPLHF,TGCGCCAGCAGCCCCATACAGGGGGGCTATAATTCACCCCTCCACTTT
TRBD1,.,TRBV7-3,TRBJ2-1,CASSLRAGRGLNNEQFF,TGTGCCAGCAGCTTAAGGGCAGGCAGGGGGCTCAACAATGAGCAGTTCTTC
.,.,TRBV11-2,TRBJ1-2,CASSLGRDGYTF,TGTGCCAGCAGCTTAGGACGGGATGGCTACACCTTC
.,once,TRBV20-1,TRBJ2-4,CSASGDVAKNIQYF,TGCAGTGCTAGTGGGGATGTAGCCAAAAACATTCAGTACTTC
TRBD2,once,TRBV19,TRBJ2-7,CASSIGGSIYEQYF,TGTGCCAGTAGTATAGGCGGGAGTATCTACGAGCAGTACTTC
TRBD2,.,TRBV19,TRBJ2-3,CASSIKGLAGIIYTQYF,TGTGCCAGTAGTATAAAGGGGCTAGCGGGTATCATCTATACGCAGTATTTT